These T cell receptor beta chains were read from a single sample in a study of beta chain features in type 1 diabetes. Sequencing was performed with immunoSEQ multiplex PCR; in TCRdb, only in-frame clones are kept and a portion is missing. This sample has 680,000 or so clones, with around a sixth found just once. The sequenced sample was naive CD4+ T cells from blood. These receptors were taken from a man aged 18 to 29 in good health. The CDR3 runs from the conserved cysteine through the conserved F or W. D genes are given only for firm matches. The size entry is marked missing in some rows and otherwise reads once, few, many or a size class.

J: TRBJ1-4; size: NA; D: NA; V: TRBV19; CDR3: CASSIIRNNEKLFF; DNA: TGTGCCAGTAGTATAATCAGAAATAATGAAAAACTGTTTTTT
J: TRBJ2-7; size: few; D: NA; V: TRBV11-2; CDR3: CASSLVQGRYEQYF; DNA: TGTGCCAGCAGCTTAGTGCAGGGGAGATACGAGCAGTACTTC
J: TRBJ2-2; size: few; D: NA; V: TRBV6-4; CDR3: CASSGQGTGELFF; DNA: TGTGCCAGCAGTGGGCAGGGAACCGGGGAGCTGTTTTTT
J: TRBJ1-1; size: few; D: NA; V: TRBV27; CDR3: CASSAVTGIGRPFRDTEAFF; DNA: TGTGCCAGCAGTGCTGTAACAGGGATCGGACGGCCCTTCAGGGACACTGAAGCTTTCTTT
J: TRBJ2-1; size: NA; D: NA; V: TRBV5-1; CDR3: CASSSRSSSYNEQFF; DNA: TGCGCCAGCAGCTCCAGATCGAGCTCCTACAATGAGCAGTTCTTC
J: TRBJ1-5; size: few; D: NA; V: TRBV7-2; CDR3: CASSLSLVQPQHF; DNA: TGTGCCAGCAGCTTATCCTTGGTTCAGCCCCAGCATTTT
J: TRBJ2-1; size: NA; D: TRBD2; V: TRBV29-1; CDR3: CSGTSGRAPYNEQFF; DNA: TGCAGCGGGACTAGCGGGAGGGCCCCCTACAATGAGCAGTTCTTC
J: TRBJ2-3; size: NA; D: NA; V: TRBV5-1; CDR3: CASSLEPVQSTDTQYF; DNA: TGCGCCAGCAGCTTGGAACCAGTACAAAGCACAGATACGCAGTATTTT
J: TRBJ2-4; size: NA; D: NA; V: TRBV6-1; CDR3: CASSERRDVAKNIQYF; DNA: TGTGCCAGCAGTGAGAGGCGGGATGTGGCCAAAAACATTCAGTACTTC
J: TRBJ1-6; size: few; D: TRBD1; V: TRBV2; CDR3: CASSVTGGNSPLHF; DNA: TGTGCCAGCAGTGTCACAGGGGGAAATTCACCCCTCCACTTT
J: TRBJ1-3; size: NA; D: TRBD1; V: TRBV2; CDR3: CASILQGSGNTIYF; DNA: TGTGCCAGCATACTACAGGGGAGTGGAAACACCATATATTTT
J: TRBJ2-7; size: NA; D: TRBD2; V: TRBV10-3; CDR3: CAISPGLANYEQYF; DNA: TGTGCCATCAGTCCGGGACTAGCGAACTACGAGCAGTACTTC
J: TRBJ1-3; size: NA; D: NA; V: TRBV14; CDR3: CASSQVANSGNTIYF; DNA: TGTGCCAGCAGCCAAGTGGCGAACTCTGGAAACACCATATATTTT
J: TRBJ1-1; size: few; D: NA; V: TRBV6-5; CDR3: CASSFMNTEAFF; DNA: TGTGCCAGCAGTTTCATGAACACTGAAGCTTTCTTT
J: TRBJ1-2; size: NA; D: NA; V: TRBV7-2; CDR3: CASSLASTAYGYTF; DNA: TGTGCCAGCAGCTTAGCTTCGACAGCGTATGGCTACACCTTC
J: TRBJ1-5; size: NA; D: TRBD1; V: TRBV2; CDR3: CASSETGGSNQPQHF; DNA: TGTGCCAGCAGTGAGACAGGGGGTAGCAATCAGCCCCAGCATTTT
J: TRBJ1-5; size: NA; D: NA; V: TRBV25-1; CDR3: CASSDGLGTFQPQHF; DNA: TGTGCCAGCAGTGACGGGTTGGGTACGTTTCAGCCCCAGCATTTT
J: TRBJ1-5; size: NA; D: NA; V: TRBV2; CDR3: CASSSIMARGLSNQPQHF; DNA: TGTGCCAGCAGCTCCATAATGGCCAGGGGTTTAAGCAATCAGCCCCAGCATTTT
J: TRBJ2-3; size: once; D: NA; V: TRBV5-6; CDR3: CASRGWGPDTQYF; DNA: TGTGCCAGCAGGGGCTGGGGGCCCGATACGCAGTATTTT
J: TRBJ1-1; size: NA; D: NA; V: TRBV29-1; CDR3: CSVEYREGTEAFF; DNA: TGCAGCGTTGAGTACAGGGAAGGCACTGAAGCTTTCTTT
J: TRBJ2-7; size: NA; D: TRBD1; V: TRBV5-1; CDR3: CASSSDRVTYEQYF; DNA: TGCGCCAGCAGCTCAGACAGGGTGACCTACGAGCAGTACTTC
J: TRBJ2-1; size: NA; D: TRBD2; V: TRBV5-1; CDR3: CASSPREGLAGGLGEQFF; DNA: TGCGCCAGCAGCCCCCGTGAGGGACTAGCGGGAGGGCTTGGTGAGCAGTTCTTC
J: TRBJ2-7; size: NA; D: NA; V: TRBV5-1; CDR3: CASSLGQTAEQYF; DNA: TGCGCCAGCAGCCTAGGACAGACCGCCGAGCAGTACTTC
J: TRBJ2-7; size: few; D: NA; V: TRBV19; CDR3: CASSIAPTEQYF; DNA: TGTGCCAGTAGTATAGCGCCCACTGAGCAGTACTTC
J: TRBJ1-5; size: few; D: NA; V: TRBV5-8; CDR3: CASSLGRARPQHF; DNA: TGTGCCAGCAGCTTGGGGCGGGCCCGGCCCCAGCATTTT
J: TRBJ1-1; size: few; D: NA; V: TRBV15; CDR3: CATSRVGRSRAEAFF; DNA: TGTGCCACCAGCAGAGTGGGTAGGAGCCGGGCTGAAGCTTTCTTT